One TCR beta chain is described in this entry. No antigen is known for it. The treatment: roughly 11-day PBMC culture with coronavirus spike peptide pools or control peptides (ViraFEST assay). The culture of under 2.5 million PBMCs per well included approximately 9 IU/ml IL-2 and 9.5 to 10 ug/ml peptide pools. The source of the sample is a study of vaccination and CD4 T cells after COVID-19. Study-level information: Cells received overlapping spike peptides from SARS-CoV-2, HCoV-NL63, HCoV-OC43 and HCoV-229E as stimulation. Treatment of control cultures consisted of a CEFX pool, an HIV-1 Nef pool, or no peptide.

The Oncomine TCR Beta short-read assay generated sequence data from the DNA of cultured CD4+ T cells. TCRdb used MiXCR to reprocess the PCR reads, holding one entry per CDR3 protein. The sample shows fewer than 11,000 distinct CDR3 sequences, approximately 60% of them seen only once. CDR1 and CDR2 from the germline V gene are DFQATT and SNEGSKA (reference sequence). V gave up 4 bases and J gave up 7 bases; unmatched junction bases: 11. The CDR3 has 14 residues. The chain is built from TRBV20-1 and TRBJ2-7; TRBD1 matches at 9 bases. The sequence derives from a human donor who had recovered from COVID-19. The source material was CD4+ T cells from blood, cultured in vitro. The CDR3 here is CSAMTDRGSWEQYF. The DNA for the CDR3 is TGCAGTGCTATGACGGACAGGGGCAGCTGGGAGCAGTACTTC.